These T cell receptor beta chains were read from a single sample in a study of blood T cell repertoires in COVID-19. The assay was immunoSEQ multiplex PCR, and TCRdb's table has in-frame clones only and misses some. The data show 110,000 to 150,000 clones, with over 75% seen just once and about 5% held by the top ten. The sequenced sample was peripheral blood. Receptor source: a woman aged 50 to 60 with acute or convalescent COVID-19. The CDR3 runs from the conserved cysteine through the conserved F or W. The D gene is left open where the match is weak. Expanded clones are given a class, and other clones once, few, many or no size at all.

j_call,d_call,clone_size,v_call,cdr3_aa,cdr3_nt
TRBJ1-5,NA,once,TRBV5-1,CASSTDPSQPQHF,TGCGCCAGCAGCACAGACCCATCCCAGCCCCAGCATTTT
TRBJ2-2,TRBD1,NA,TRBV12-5,CASGFQTGAVGELFF,TGTGCTAGTGGTTTTCAGACAGGGGCGGTCGGGGAGCTGTTTTTT
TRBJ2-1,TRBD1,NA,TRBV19,CAVGQGNTYNEQFF,TGTGCTGTGGGACAGGGGAACACCTACAATGAGCAGTTCTTC
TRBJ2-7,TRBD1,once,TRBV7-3,CASSPLPLGQGASNEQYF,TGTGCCAGCAGCCCTCTCCCCCTCGGCCAGGGGGCGTCCAACGAGCAGTACTTC
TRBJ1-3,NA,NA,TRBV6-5,CASSYSYQGGNTIYF,TGTGCCAGCAGTTACTCCTACCAGGGGGGAAACACCATATATTTT
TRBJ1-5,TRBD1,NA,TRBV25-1,CASSPTGGRNQPQHF,TGTGCCAGCAGTCCTACAGGGGGACGAAACCAGCCCCAGCATTTT
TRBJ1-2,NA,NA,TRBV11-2,CASSLTAANYGYTF,TGTGCCAGCAGCTTAACGGCGGCTAACTATGGCTACACCTTC
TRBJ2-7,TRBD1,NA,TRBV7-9,CASSLALPGGYEQYF,TGCGCCAGCAGCTTAGCGCTTCCAGGGGGCTACGAGCAGTACTTC
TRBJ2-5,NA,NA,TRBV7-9,CASSYGGGGRKETQYF,TGTGCCAGCAGCTATGGCGGGGGCGGCCGAAAAGAGACCCAGTACTTC
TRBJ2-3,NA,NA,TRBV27,CASSRGTDTQYF,TGTGCCAGCAGCCGAGGAACAGATACGCAGTATTTT
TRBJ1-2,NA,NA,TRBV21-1,CASSTNLLTTGEVVRYTF,TGTGCCAGCAGCACGAACCTACTAACGACAGGGGAGGTGGTTCGCTACACCTTC
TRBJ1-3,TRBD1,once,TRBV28,CASLTGGSGNTIYF,TGTGCCAGCCTCACAGGGGGCAGTGGAAACACCATATATTTT
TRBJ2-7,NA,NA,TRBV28,CASITGTGSSYEQYF,TGTGCCAGCATTACCGGGACTGGGAGCTCCTACGAGCAGTACTTC
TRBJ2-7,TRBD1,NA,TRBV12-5,CASQRDRGYEQYF,TGTGCTAGTCAAAGGGACAGGGGCTACGAGCAGTACTTC
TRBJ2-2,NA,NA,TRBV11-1,CASSGRGTPNTGELFF,TGTGCCAGCAGCGGGAGAGGGACTCCCAACACCGGGGAGCTGTTTTTT
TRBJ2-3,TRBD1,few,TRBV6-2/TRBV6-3,CASSYVGTDPTDTQYF,TGTGCCAGCAGTTACGTTGGGACAGATCCCACAGATACGCAGTATTTT
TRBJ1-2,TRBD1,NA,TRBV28,CASGTGTDNLNGRGYTF,TGTGCCAGCGGGACCGGGACAGATAATCTTAATGGTCGTGGCTACACCTTC
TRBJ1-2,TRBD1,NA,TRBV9,CASSGTGAGGYTF,TGTGCCAGCAGCGGAACAGGGGCTGGTGGCTACACCTTC
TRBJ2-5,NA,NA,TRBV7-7,CASGPRGSQETQYF,TGTGCCAGCGGACCCCGTGGGAGCCAAGAGACCCAGTACTTC
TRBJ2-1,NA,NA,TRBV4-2,CASSQPGAGGLYNEQFF,TGTGCCAGCAGCCAACCGGGGGCAGGGGGGTTGTACAATGAGCAGTTCTTC
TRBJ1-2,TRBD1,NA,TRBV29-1,CSVEEQGGWGYTF,TGCAGCGTTGAAGAACAGGGGGGCTGGGGCTACACCTTC
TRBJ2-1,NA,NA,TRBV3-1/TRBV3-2,CASSQSPSYNEQFF,TGTGCCAGCAGCCAGAGTCCCTCCTACAATGAGCAGTTCTTC
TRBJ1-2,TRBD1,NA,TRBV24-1,CATSDRQGYGYTF,TGTGCCACCAGTGACCGACAGGGCTATGGCTACACCTTC
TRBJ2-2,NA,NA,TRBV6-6,CASSRPLGAAVTGELFF,TGTGCCAGCAGTCGACCCCTGGGGGCAGCTGTTACCGGGGAGCTGTTTTTT
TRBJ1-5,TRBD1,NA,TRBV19,CASSRGQGLESNQPQHF,TGTGCCAGTAGTAGGGGACAGGGACTGGAAAGCAATCAGCCCCAGCATTTT
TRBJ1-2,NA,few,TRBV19,CASSQVGARGYTF,TGTGCCAGTAGCCAAGTCGGTGCGAGAGGCTACACCTTC
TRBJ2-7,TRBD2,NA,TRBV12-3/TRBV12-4,CASTSGSTEQYF,TGTGCCAGCACCAGCGGGAGTACGGAGCAGTACTTC
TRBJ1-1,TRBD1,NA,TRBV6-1,CASSEAAQGASTEAFF,TGTGCCAGCAGTGAAGCGGCTCAGGGGGCGAGTACTGAAGCTTTCTTT
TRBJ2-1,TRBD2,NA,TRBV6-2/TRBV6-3,CASSRHTSGAYNEQFF,TGTGCCAGCAGCCGCCATACTAGCGGAGCTTACAATGAGCAGTTCTTC
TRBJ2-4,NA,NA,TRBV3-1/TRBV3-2,CASSFSHGNIQYF,TGTGCCAGCAGCTTCAGTCACGGGAACATTCAGTACTTC
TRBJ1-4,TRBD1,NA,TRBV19,CASLNPGQPNEKLFF,TGTGCCAGTCTCAATCCGGGACAGCCTAATGAAAAACTGTTTTTT
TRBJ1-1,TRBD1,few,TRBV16,CASSVSGDRAEAFF,TGTGCCAGCAGCGTATCAGGGGACAGGGCTGAAGCTTTCTTT
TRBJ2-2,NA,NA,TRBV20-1,CSALRTGELFF,TGCAGCGCTTTGCGAACCGGGGAGCTGTTTTTT
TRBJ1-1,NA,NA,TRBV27,CASSKRENTEAFF,TGTGCCAGCAGTAAGCGAGAGAACACTGAAGCTTTCTTT
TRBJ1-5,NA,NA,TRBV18,CASSQYPSGQPQHF,TGTGCCAGCTCACAATATCCGTCGGGGCAGCCCCAGCATTTT
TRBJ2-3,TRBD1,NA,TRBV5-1,CASSLRGQGSTDTQYF,TGCGCCAGCAGCCTGCGGGGACAGGGTAGCACAGATACGCAGTATTTT
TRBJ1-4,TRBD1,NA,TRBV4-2,CASSSRDRGVEKLFF,TGTGCCAGCAGCAGCCGGGACAGGGGGGTTGAAAAACTGTTTTTT
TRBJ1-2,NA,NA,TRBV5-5,CASSGNPTEFYGYTF,TGTGCCAGCAGCGGAAACCCGACAGAATTCTATGGCTACACCTTC
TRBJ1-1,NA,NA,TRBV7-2,CASSLSRGTEAFF,TGTGCCAGCAGCCTAAGTCGGGGCACTGAAGCTTTCTTT
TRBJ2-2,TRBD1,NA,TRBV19,CASSRQGLGTGELFF,TGTGCCAGTAGTAGACAGGGCTTGGGCACCGGGGAGCTGTTTTTT
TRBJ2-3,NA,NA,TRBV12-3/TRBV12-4,CASSFGSTDTQYF,TGTGCCAGCAGTTTCGGTAGCACAGATACGCAGTATTTT
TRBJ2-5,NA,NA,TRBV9,CASSVETDQETQYF,TGTGCCAGCAGCGTAGAAACAGACCAAGAGACCCAGTACTTC
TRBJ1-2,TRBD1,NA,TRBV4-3,CASSQDYRGGYTF,TGCGCCAGCAGCCAAGATTACAGGGGTGGCTACACCTTC
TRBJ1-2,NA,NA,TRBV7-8,CASSLNPADPGGSTLYGYTF,TGTGCCAGCAGCTTAAATCCGGCAGACCCGGGGGGATCGACGCTTTATGGCTACACCTTC
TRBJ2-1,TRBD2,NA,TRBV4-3,CASSQESDGLAGINEQFF,TGCGCCAGCAGCCAAGAGTCCGACGGCTTAGCGGGGATTAATGAGCAGTTCTTC
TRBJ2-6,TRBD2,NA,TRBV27,CASSPRAAGGVLAGANVLTF,TGTGCCAGCAGTCCCAGGGCCGCGGGGGGGGTTTTAGCTGGGGCCAACGTCCTGACTTTC
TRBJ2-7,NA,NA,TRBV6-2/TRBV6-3,CASSDTGTLYEQYF,TGTGCCAGCAGCGACACGGGGACTCTCTACGAGCAGTACTTC
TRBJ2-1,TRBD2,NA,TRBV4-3,CASSQDQGRGGYRYEQFF,TGCGCCAGCAGCCAAGATCAGGGGCGGGGGGGATATCGGTATGAGCAGTTCTTC
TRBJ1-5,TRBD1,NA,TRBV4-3,CASSQDLAGTGGINQPQHF,TGCGCCAGCAGCCAAGATCTCGCGGGGACAGGGGGGATCAATCAGCCCCAGCATTTT
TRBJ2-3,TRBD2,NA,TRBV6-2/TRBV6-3,CASSPTSGGNTDTQYF,TGTGCCAGCAGTCCAACTAGCGGGGGAAACACAGATACGCAGTATTTT
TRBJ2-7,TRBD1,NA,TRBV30,CAWATGTGSYEQYF,TGTGCCTGGGCTACCGGGACAGGCTCCTACGAGCAGTACTTC
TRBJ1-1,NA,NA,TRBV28,CASSPHPSLNTEAFF,TGTGCCAGCAGTCCCCATCCGAGCTTGAACACTGAAGCTTTCTTT
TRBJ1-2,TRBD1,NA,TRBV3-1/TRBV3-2,CASSPRQGADGYTF,TGTGCCAGCAGCCCCAGACAGGGGGCGGATGGCTACACCTTC
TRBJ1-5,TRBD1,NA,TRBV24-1,CALTGQDVQPQHF,TGTGCCCTAACTGGACAGGATGTTCAGCCCCAGCATTTT
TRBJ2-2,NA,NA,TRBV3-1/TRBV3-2,CASSRGGVTGELFF,TGTGCCAGCAGCCGGGGCGGCGTGACCGGGGAGCTGTTTTTT
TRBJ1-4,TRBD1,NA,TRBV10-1,CASSEARDRYEKLFF,TGCGCCAGCAGTGAAGCCCGGGACAGATATGAAAAACTGTTTTTT
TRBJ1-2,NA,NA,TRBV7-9,CASSLGRGLSPGYTF,TGTGCCAGCAGCTTAGGAAGAGGCCTCTCTCCTGGCTACACCTTC
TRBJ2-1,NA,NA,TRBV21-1,CASSKEGWGCSLEFF,TGTGCCAGCAGCAAAGAGGGGTGGGGTTGCAGCCTCGAGTTCTTC
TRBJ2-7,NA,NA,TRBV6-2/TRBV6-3,CASSYSGGMGYEQYF,TGTGCCAGCAGTTACTCAGGCGGGATGGGCTACGAGCAGTACTTC
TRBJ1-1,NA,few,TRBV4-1,CASGAGLTAEAFF,TGCGCCAGCGGGGCGGGATTGACGGCTGAAGCTTTCTTT